A single sample is the source of the 7 T cell receptor beta chains below, sequenced in a study of shared clonotypes between healthy human individuals. Using immunoSEQ multiplex PCR, the repertoire was profiled, and TCRdb retains in-frame clones only, with some absent. The sample shows around 2.1 million clones, approximately 94% of them seen only once. CD45RO negativity and positive selection for CCR7 defined naive CD8 cells, a population that excluded terminally differentiated effector memory CD45RA+ cells. The material sequenced was naive CD8+ T cells from PBMCs. These receptors came from a man younger than 30 in good health. Some clones in this sample may be carry-over from other donors' samples.

This sequence joins TRBV4-1 and TRBJ1-2; TRBD1 matches 8 bases. The CDR3 is made up of 15 amino acids. Looked up from germline, CDR1 is MGHRA and CDR2 is YSYEKL. Trimming took 2 bases from V and 4 from J; bases not matched to a gene: 6. DNA of the CDR3: TGCGCCAGCAGCCAAAAGGACAGGGTTGCCTATGGCTACACCTTC. Its protein is CASSQKDRVAYGYTF.

The V and J genes are TRBV13 and TRBJ2-3, with D possibly TRBD1 on 5 matching bases. CDR1 and CDR2 (germline): PRHDT, FYEKMQ (reference sequence). The CDR3 spans 16 residues. V was pared by 5 bases and J by 3 bases, with 18 bases between. The CDR3 region is CASSPKGSPSTDTQYF. CDR3 nucleotides: TGTGCCAGCAGCCCAAAGGGGTCCCCAAGTACAGATACGCAGTATTTT.

This chain connects TRBV7-9 to TRBJ1-4, with D perhaps matching TRBD1 (5 bases). Germline CDR1 is SEHNR and CDR2 is FQNEAQ (reference sequence). V lost 4 bases and J lost 0, with 12 bases in between. The CDR3 contains 16 residues. The CDR3 DNA sequence: TGTGCCAGCAGCTCCAGGGACCGAACAACTAATGAAAAACTGTTTTTT. It translates to CASSSRDRTTNEKLFF.

The chain has TRBV5-4 and TRBJ1-2; D unclear. Germline V gene data show CDR1 as SGHNT and CDR2 as YYREEE (reference sequence). The CDR3 runs to 12 residues. The ends were cut back, 5 bases at V and 4 bases at J, with 9 bases in the middle. The CDR3 bases are TGTGCCAGCAGGGGCGGGTCCTATGGCTACACCTTC. It specifies CASRGGSYGYTF.

About this clone: This specimen includes other DNA sequences encoding the same CDR3. The rearrangement joins TRBV7-9 to TRBJ2-7; no firm D call. The CDR3 has 11 residues. Looked up from germline, CDR1 is SEHNR and CDR2 is FQNEAQ (reference sequence). Trimming pared 5 bases from V and 4 bases from J, leaving 6 bases between. The CDR3 DNA reads as TGTGCCAGCAGCCCCGGATACGAGCAGTACTTC. This encodes CASSPGYEQYF.

The genes are TRBV27 and TRBJ2-4, with TRBD1 matching over 8 bases. Trimming took 6 bases from V and 1 from J; bases not matched to a gene: 5. The CDR3 contains 15 residues. The germline CDR1 and CDR2 sequences are MNHEY and SMNVEV (reference sequence). CDR3 region: CASSRTGMAKNIQYF. The CDR3 nucleotides are TGTGCCAGCAGCCGGACAGGGATGGCCAAAAACATTCAGTACTTC.

This chain uses TRBV5-4 with TRBJ2-1; 10 bases align to TRBD2. CDR1 and CDR2 (germline): SGHNT, YYREEE (reference sequence). Losses at the gene ends were 2 bases for V and 7 bases for J; bases not matched to a gene: 3. The CDR3 contains 14 residues. This chain's CDR3 is CASSFRAGGNEQFF. The CDR3 DNA follows: TGTGCCAGCAGCTTTCGAGCGGGAGGGAATGAGCAGTTCTTC.